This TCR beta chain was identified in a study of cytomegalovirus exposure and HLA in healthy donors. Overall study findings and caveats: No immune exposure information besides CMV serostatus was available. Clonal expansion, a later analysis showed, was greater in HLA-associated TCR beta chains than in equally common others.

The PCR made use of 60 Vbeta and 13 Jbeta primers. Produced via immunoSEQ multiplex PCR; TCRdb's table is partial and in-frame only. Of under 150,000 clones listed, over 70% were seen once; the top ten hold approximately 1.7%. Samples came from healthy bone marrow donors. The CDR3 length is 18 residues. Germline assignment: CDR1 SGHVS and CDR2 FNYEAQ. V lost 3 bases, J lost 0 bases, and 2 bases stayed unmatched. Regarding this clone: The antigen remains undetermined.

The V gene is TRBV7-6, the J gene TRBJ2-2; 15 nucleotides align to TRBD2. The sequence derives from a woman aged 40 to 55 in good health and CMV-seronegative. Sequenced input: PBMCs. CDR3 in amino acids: CASSFGLAGGPNTGELFF. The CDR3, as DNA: TGTGCCAGCAGCTTTGGACTAGCGGGGGGGCCGAACACCGGGGAGCTGTTTTTT.